The TCR beta chain under discussion was sequenced for a study of T cell changes during pregnancy in multiple sclerosis. The germline V and J ends were trimmed by 4 bases and 5 bases, with 5 bases remaining between them. Germline V gives CDR1 KGHSH, CDR2 LQKENI. This CDR3 region has 11 residues. The repertoire was sequenced with immunoSEQ multiplex PCR; TCRdb's copy has only in-frame clones and lacks some. The sample has about 60,000 clones, 90% to 95% seen once. The clonotype comes from a female donor with multiple sclerosis, enrolled in a pregnancy study. The genes are TRBV18 and TRBJ2-5, with unresolved D. Sequenced here: peripheral blood, sampled after pregnancy. CDR3 coding DNA: TGTGCCAGCTCACTTCTGGAGACCCAGTACTTC. Its protein product is CASSLLETQYF.